This T cell receptor (beta chain) was found in a study of Ad26.COV2.S vaccination and SARS-CoV-2 variants. For the study at large: Enrolled in COV1001, the donor was in the Ad26.COV2.S trial arm, which received the vaccine. Ad26.COV2.S given intramuscularly, once or twice 56 days apart.

J was trimmed by 5 bases and V by 6 bases; bases with no gene match: 9. This CDR3 comprises 16 residues. Per germline, CDR1 SNHLY and CDR2 FYNNEI. Method: immunoSEQ multiplex PCR; TCRdb's copy keeps in-frame clones and lacks some. The sample consists of some 290,000 clones, about 86% of them appearing once. The treatment denotes: over 15 received Ad26.COV2.S at low or high dose, single or two shots; 5 received placebo; per-sample allocation not given. The study sampled participants on day 63 after the first vaccine or placebo injection. This TCR was recovered from a person between 18 and 59 years old who received the Ad26.COV2.S COVID-19 vaccine or a placebo. Sequenced here: peripheral blood, sampled in a trial of Ad26.COV2.S vaccine versus placebo. The chain has TRBV2 and TRBJ2-5; TRBD2 aligns across 13 bases. CDR3 bases: TGTGCCAGCAGGGAGACTAGCGGGGGGTATTGGGAGACCCAGTACTTC. This codes for CASRETSGGYWETQYF.